Listed here is a single TCR beta chain. Germline lookup yields CDR1 SEHNR and CDR2 FQNEAQ (reference sequence). The J segment lost 0 bases and the V segment lost 2 bases, leaving 8 bases of the junction unmatched. This CDR3 is built from 18 residues. The data stem from a study of blood T cell repertoires in COVID-19. Profiled with immunoSEQ multiplex PCR; TCRdb holds only in-frame clones, not every one. Altogether fewer than 300,000 clones are present, around 81% being singletons, with the ten largest covering 2.5% to 3%. Sequenced input: peripheral blood. V is TRBV7-9 and J is TRBJ2-1; 9 bases align to TRBD1. This receptor was identified in a woman aged 55 to 70 with active or convalescent COVID-19. CDR3: CASSLNRGLTNSYNEQFF. DNA of the CDR3: TGTGCCAGCAGCTTAAACAGGGGGCTCACTAACTCCTACAATGAGCAGTTCTTC.